The T cell receptor (beta chain) under discussion was sequenced for a study of cytomegalovirus exposure and HLA in healthy donors. Overall study results and limits: The study designated fewer than 200 TCR beta chains cytomegalovirus-associated. The records held CMV serostatus as the only immune exposure information. A cluster of highly shared sequence variants was likely a sequencing artifact. In an earlier analysis, most TCR beta V segments were productive about 87% or about 30% of the time.

With respect to this clone: The target antigen is unknown.

The V gene's germline CDR1 is MNHEY and CDR2 SVGAGI. The CDR3 length is 13 residues. V was cut by 4 bases and J by 1 base, with 5 bases left in between. 60 Vbeta and 13 Jbeta primers were used in PCR. Profiling relied on immunoSEQ multiplex PCR, and the TCRdb table lists in-frame clones only, not all of them. Counted here are fewer than 200,000 clones, approximately 75% occurring once; the ten biggest clones make up approximately 1.4%. This receptor was obtained from a girl between 5 and 17 years old in good health and CMV-seronegative. Source material: PBMCs. The V and J genes are TRBV6-5 and TRBJ1-3; no reliable D call. The CDR3 region is CASSSQSGNTIYF. CDR3 nucleotides: TGTGCCAGCAGTTCCCAGTCTGGAAACACCATATATTTT.